This note documents a single T cell receptor beta chain sequence. Germline assignment: CDR1 MGHDK and CDR2 SYGVNS. The CDR3 sequence is 17 residues long. Trimming removed 2 bases from V and 3 bases from J; junction bases left unmatched: 12. This entry belongs to a study of shared T cell receptors in the human thymus. This table comes from immunoSEQ multiplex PCR, and its TCRdb copy is limited to in-frame clones, with some not included. The sample has 600,000 to 900,000 clones, approximately 83% seen once; the top ten hold roughly 0.01%. These same data were also listed under a study on human thymus T cells. In that study: Healthy Finnish infants undergoing corrective surgery for congenital heart defects were used as donors. The source of the thymus tissue was resections taken during corrective heart surgery. It looked as if thymic and blood repertoires used V and J genes in a biased way. Unrelated individuals had highly overlapping thymic repertoires, as reported in related research.

The chain employs TRBV25-1 and TRBJ2-7; 8 bases are a match to TRBD1. The source of this sequence is a girl less than two years old with a congenital heart defect. Sequencing used thymocytes. CDR3 region: CASSEQGADSPDYEQYF. The CDR3 nucleotides are TGTGCCAGCAGTGAACAGGGGGCGGACTCTCCCGACTACGAGCAGTACTTC.